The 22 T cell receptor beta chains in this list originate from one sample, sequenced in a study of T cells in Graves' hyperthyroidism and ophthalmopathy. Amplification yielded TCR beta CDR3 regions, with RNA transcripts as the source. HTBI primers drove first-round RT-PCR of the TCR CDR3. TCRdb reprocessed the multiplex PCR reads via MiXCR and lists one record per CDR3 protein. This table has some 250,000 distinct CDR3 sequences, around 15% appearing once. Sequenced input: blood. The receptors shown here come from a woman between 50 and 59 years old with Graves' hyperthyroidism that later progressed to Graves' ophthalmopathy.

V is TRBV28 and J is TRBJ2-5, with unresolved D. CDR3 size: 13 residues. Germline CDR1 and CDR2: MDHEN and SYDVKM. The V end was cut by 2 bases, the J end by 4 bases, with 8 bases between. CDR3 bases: TGTGCCAGCAGTTTACGGCCCTCAGAGACCCAGTACTTC. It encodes CASSLRPSETQYF.

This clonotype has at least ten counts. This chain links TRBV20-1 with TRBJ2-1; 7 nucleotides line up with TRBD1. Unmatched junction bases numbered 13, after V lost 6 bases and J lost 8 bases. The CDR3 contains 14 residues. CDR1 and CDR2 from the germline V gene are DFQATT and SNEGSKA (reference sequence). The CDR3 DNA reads TGCAGTGCGGGGAAACAGGGGCGCGGCGATGAGCAGTTCTTC. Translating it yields CSAGKQGRGDEQFF.

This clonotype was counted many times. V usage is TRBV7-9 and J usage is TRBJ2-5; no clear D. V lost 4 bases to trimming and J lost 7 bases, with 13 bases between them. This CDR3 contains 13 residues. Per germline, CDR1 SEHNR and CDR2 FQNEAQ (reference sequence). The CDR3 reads CASSSYPDSTQYF. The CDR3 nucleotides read TGTGCCAGCAGCTCTTATCCAGACTCGACCCAGTACTTC. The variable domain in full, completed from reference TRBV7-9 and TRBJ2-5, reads DTGVSQNPRHKITKRGQNVTFRCDPISEHNRLYWYRQTLGQGPEFLTYFQNEAQLEKSRLLSDRFSAERPKGSFSTLEIQRTEQGDSAMYLCASSSYPDSTQYFGPGTRLLVL.

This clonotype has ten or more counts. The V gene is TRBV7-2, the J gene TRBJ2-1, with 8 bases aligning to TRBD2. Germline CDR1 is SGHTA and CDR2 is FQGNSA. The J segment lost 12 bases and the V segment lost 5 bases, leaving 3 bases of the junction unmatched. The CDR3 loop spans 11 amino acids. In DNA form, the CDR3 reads TGTGCCAGCAGCCTCGGGACTAGGCAGTTCTTC. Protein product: CASSLGTRQFF.

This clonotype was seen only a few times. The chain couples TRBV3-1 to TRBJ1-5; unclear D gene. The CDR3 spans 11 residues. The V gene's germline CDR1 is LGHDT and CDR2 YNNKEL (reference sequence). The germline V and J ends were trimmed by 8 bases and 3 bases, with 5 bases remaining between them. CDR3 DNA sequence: TGTGCCAGCGGCTACAATCAGCCCCAGCATTTT. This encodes CASGYNQPQHF. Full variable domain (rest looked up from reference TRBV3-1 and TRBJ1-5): DTAVSQTPKYLVTQMGNDKSIKCEQNLGHDTMYWYKQDSKKFLKIMFSYNNKELIINETVPNRFSPKSPDKAHLNLHINSLELGDSAVYFCASGYNQPQHFGDGTRLSIL.

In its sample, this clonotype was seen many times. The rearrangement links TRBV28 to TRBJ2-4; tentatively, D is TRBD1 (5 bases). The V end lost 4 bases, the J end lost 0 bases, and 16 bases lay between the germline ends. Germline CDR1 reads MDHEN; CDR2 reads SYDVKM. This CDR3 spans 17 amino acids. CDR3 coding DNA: TGTGCCAGCAGTTATCCAAGGGGCGTTCTAGCCAAAAACATTCAGTACTTC. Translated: CASSYPRGVLAKNIQYF.

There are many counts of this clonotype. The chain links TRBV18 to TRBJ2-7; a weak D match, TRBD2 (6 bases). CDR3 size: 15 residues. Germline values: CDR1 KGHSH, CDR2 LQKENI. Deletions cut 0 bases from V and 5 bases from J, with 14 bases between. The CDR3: CASSPPGLAKNEQYF. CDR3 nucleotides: TGTGCCAGCTCACCACCAGGTCTAGCGAAGAACGAGCAGTACTTC.

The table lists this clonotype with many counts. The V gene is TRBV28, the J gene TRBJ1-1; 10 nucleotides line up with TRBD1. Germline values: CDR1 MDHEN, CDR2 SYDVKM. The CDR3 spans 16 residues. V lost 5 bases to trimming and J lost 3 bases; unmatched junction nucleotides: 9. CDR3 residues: CASSQQPGQGYTEAFF. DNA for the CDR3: TGTGCCAGCAGTCAACAACCGGGACAGGGGTACACTGAAGCTTTCTTT. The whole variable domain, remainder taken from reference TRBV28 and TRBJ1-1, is DVKVTQSSRYLVKRTGEKVFLECVQDMDHENMFWYRQDPGLGLRLIYFSYDVKMKEKGDIPEGYSVSREKKERFSLILESASTNQTSMYLCASSQQPGQGYTEAFFGQGTRLTVV.

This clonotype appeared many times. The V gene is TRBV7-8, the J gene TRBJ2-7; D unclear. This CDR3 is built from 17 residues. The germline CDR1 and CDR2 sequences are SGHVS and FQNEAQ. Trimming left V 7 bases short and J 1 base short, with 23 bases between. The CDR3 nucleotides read TGTGCCAGCAACGACCTTTCCCCCCGCGGCTCATCCTACGAGCAGTACTTC. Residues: CASNDLSPRGSSYEQYF.

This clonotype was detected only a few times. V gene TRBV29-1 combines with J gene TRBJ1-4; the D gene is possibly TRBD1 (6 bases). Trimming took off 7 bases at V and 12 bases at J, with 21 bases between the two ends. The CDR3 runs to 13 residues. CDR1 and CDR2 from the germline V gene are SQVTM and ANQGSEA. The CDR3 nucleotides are TGCAGCGCCGGACAGATGAGGGGGGCGGAACTGTTTTTT. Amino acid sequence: CSAGQMRGAELFF.

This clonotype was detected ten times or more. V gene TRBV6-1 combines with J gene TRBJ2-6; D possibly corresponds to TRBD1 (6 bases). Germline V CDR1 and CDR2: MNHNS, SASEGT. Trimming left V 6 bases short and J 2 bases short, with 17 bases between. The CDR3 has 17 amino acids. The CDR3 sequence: CASSSSGALPGANVLTF. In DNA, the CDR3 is TGTGCCAGCAGCAGCTCAGGGGCGCTGCCTGGGGCCAACGTCCTGACTTTC.

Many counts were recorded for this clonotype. The CDR3 protein is CASSSRTDTGGYTF. The CDR3 DNA reads TGCGCCAGCAGCTCGCGGACAGACACCGGGGGCTACACCTTC. This chain links TRBV5-1 with TRBJ1-2; D possibly corresponds to TRBD1 (6 bases). The CDR3 has 14 amino acids. CDR1 and CDR2 from the germline V gene are SGHRS and YFSETQ. V shed 3 bases and J shed 8 bases, with 17 bases lying between them.

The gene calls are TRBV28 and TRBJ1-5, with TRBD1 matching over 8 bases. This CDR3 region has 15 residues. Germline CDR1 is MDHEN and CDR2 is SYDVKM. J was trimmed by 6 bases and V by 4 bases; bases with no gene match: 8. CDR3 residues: CASSSPGQGSQPQHF. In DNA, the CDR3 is TGTGCCAGCAGTTCCCCCGGACAGGGTAGTCAGCCCCAGCATTTT.

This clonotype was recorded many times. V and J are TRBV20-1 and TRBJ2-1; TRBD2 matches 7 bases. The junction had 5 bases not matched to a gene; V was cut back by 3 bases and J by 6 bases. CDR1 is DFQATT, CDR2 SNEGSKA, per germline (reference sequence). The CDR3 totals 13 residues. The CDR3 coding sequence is TGCAGTGCTAGGGCTAGCGGTACCAATGAGCAGTTCTTC. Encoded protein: CSARASGTNEQFF.

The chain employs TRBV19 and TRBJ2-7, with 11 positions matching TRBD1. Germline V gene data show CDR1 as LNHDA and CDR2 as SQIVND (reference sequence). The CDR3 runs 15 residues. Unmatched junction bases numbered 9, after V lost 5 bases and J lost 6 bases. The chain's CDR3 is CASSSGTGGTGEQYF. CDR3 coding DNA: TGTGCCAGTAGTTCGGGGACAGGGGGGACTGGCGAGCAGTACTTC.

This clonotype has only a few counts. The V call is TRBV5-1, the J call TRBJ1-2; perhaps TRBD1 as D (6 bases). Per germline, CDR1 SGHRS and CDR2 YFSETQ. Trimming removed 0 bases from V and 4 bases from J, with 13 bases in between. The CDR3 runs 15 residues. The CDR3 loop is CASSLVPGAGYGYTF. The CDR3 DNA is TGCGCCAGCAGCTTGGTACCAGGGGCGGGCTATGGCTACACCTTC. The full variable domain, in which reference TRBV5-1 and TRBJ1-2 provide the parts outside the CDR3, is KAGVTQTPRYLIKTRGQQVTLSCSPISGHRSVSWYQQTPGQGLQFLFEYFSETQRNKGNFPGRFSGRQFSNSRSEMNVSTLELGDSALYLCASSLVPGAGYGYTFGSGTRLTVV.

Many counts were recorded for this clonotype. CDR3 region: CASSPTSGRVQETQYF. The CDR3 bases are TGTGCCAGCAGTCCTACTAGCGGGAGGGTCCAAGAGACCCAGTACTTC. The rearrangement joins TRBV11-2 to TRBJ2-5; 13 bases are shared with TRBD2. The CDR3 is made up of 16 amino acids. J was trimmed by 1 base and V by 6 bases; bases with no gene match: 5. The V gene's germline CDR1 is SGHAT and CDR2 FQNNGV.

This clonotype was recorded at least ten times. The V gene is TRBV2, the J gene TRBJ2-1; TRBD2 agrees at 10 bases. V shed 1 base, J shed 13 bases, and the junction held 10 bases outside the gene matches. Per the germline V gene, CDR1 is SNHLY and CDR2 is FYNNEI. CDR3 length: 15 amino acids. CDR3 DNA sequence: TGTGCCAGCAGTGAAGAAGGGGCTAGCGGGAGTCGACAGTTCTTC. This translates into CASSEEGASGSRQFF. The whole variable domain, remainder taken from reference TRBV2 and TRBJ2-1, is EPEVTQTPSHQVTQMGQEVILRCVPISNHLYFYWYRQILGQKVEFLVSFYNNEISEKSEIFDDQFSVERPDGSNFTLKIRSTKLEDSAMYFCASSEEGASGSRQFFGPGTRLTVL.

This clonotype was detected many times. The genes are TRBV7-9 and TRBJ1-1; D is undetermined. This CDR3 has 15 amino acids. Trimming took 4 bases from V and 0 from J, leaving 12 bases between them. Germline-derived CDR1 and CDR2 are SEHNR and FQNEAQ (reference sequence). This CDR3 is CASSYKGRLNTEAFF. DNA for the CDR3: TGTGCCAGCAGCTATAAAGGCAGATTGAACACTGAAGCTTTCTTT.

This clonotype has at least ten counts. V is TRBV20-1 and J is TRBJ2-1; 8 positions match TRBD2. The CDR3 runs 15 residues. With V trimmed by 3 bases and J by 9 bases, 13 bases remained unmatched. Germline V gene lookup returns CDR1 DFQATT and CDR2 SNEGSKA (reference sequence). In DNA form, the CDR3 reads TGCAGTGCTAGCCCTCTGGGACTAGGTCAAATTGAGCAGTTCTTC. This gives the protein CSASPLGLGQIEQFF.

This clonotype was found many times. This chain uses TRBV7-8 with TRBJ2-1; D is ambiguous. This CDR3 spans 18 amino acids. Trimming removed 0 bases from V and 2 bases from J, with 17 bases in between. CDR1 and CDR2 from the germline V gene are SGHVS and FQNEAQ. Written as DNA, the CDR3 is TGTGCCAGCAGCTTAGCAGGATTCGGCAGGATCGCCTACAATGAGCAGTTCTTC. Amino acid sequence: CASSLAGFGRIAYNEQFF.

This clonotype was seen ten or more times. CDR3 sequence (DNA): TGTGCCAGCAGTTACCGACAGTCTGAAGCTTTCTTT. Its protein is CASSYRQSEAFF. The V gene is TRBV6-6, the J gene TRBJ1-1, with D possibly being TRBD1 (5 bases). There are 12 residues in the CDR3. CDR1 and CDR2 (germline): MNHNY, SVGAGI (reference sequence). Between the trimmed V and J ends, which lost 2 bases and 6 bases, there was a span of 7 bases.